This T cell receptor beta chain was captured by sequencing in a study of T-cell reconstitution after alpha-beta-depleted transplantation in children (dated by TCRdb to 2015 to 2016). Regarding the research as a whole: T-cell immune reconstitution after TCRalphabeta/CD19-depleted allogeneic hematopoietic cell transplantation in children was quantitatively tracked in the study by means of TCR repertoire profiling.

Library method: PCR. The listed sequencing device is Illumina HiSeq 2500. To normalize quantification of the TCRbeta repertoire, the TCR libraries were built with molecular barcoding that relied on unique molecular identifiers. TCRdb itself trimmed the public reads at Q25 with fastp, ran MiXCR and retained productive beta chains. Rows are unified per CDR3 protein, each entry keeping the most common DNA and genes. The sample data list approximately 590,000 distinct CDR3 sequences, and approximately 10% of these were observed just once. 3.5% to 5% of the sample rests with the top ten. The germline ends are 23 bases apart after V is trimmed by 8 bases and J by 9 bases. The CDR3 sequence holds 14 residues, the cysteine and phenylalanine included. The sequence is cut down to CDR3 DNA, 42 bases in frame from base 1. CDR1 and CDR2 are read off the germline V gene as SQVTM and ANQGSEA. About this clonotype: Its antigen remains undetermined. No per-base quality is available; no much larger clone lies one base away.

This sequence uses TRBV29-1 and TRBJ2-1; TRBD2 might be the D gene, on 6 matching bases. Sequenced material: PBMCs from the stem cell graft donor, taken from the stem cell graft. The sequence came from a human donor who donated a stem cell graft to a child with acute myeloid leukemia. The sequenced DNA: TGCAGCTTTCGCGGAGGGGCGAAGAGCGGTGAGCAGTTCTTC. It specifies CSFRGGAKSGEQFF.